The 12 T cell receptor beta chains below were found in one sample sequenced in a study of regulatory T cells in long-lasting Graves disease. Time point denoted: newly diagnosed GD, antithyroid drugs for less than 3 months. Making the TCR library involved RNA that had been extracted from PBMCs. CDR3 regions were amplified by Arm-PCR using iRepertoire HTBI primers to build TCR beta libraries. TCRdb redid the calling of the multiplex PCR reads with MiXCR, one entry per CDR3 protein. This sample has approximately 400,000 distinct CDR3 sequences, with over 14% found just once. This same sample was also taken into another study, of T cells in Graves' hyperthyroidism and ophthalmopathy.

The sequences come from peripheral blood mononuclear cells (PBMCs), collected at new diagnosis, from a patient treated with antithyroid drugs. These receptors came from a woman aged 35 to 49 with Graves disease.

Many counts were recorded for this clonotype. This chain joins TRBV12-3 or TRBV12-4 and TRBJ2-7; 7 positions match TRBD2. This CDR3 spans 15 amino acids. V lost 5 bases, J lost 0 bases, and 7 bases stayed unmatched. Here the CDR3 DNA reads TGTGCCAGCAGTGGGGGGGGAGGATCCTCCTACGAGCAGTACTTC. As protein: CASSGGGGSSYEQYF.

This clonotype was seen many times. The chain carries TRBV7-6 and TRBJ2-1; 14 bases line up with TRBD2. Germline V gene data show CDR1 as SGHVS and CDR2 as FNYEAQ. The V gene end was trimmed by 3 bases and the J gene end by 8 bases; junction bases not matched to a gene: 15. The CDR3 has 19 residues. The chain's CDR3 is CASSFEQTSGRAHVYEQFF. CDR3 nucleotides: TGTGCCAGCAGCTTCGAACAGACTAGCGGGAGGGCCCATGTATATGAGCAGTTCTTC.

In this sample, this clonotype turned up many times. V gene TRBV6-8 combines with J gene TRBJ2-7; 7 positions match TRBD1. Germline V lookup: CDR1 MNHGY, CDR2 SAAAGT. The CDR3 consists of 15 residues. After removal of 6 bases from V and 3 bases from J, the junction contained 11 bases not matched to a gene. This chain's CDR3 is CASRLTTGLFYEQYF. The CDR3 region has the DNA TGTGCCAGCAGACTGACGACAGGGCTCTTCTACGAGCAGTACTTC.

The sample holds one count of this clonotype. The junction departs from germline at one end; a sequencing error may be responsible. The chain is built from TRBV3-1 and TRBJ2-1; TRBD1 matches at 9 bases. The CDR3 is made up of 13 amino acids. In germline, CDR1 is LGHDT, CDR2 YNNKEL (reference sequence). The CDR3 coding sequence is TGTGCCGGCAGCCGCCGGGACAGGGATGAGCAGTTCTTC. It specifies CAGSRRDRDEQFF.

This clonotype was detected many times. CDR3 loop: CASSQGGQPQHF. CDR3 nucleotides: TGTGCCAGCAGCCAGGGGGGACAGCCCCAGCATTTT. V usage is TRBV3-1 and J usage is TRBJ1-5; D is perhaps TRBD1 (5 bases). The CDR3 covers 12 residues. Deletions cut 3 bases from V and 7 bases from J, with 7 bases between. CDR1 is LGHDT and CDR2 is YNNKEL in the germline V gene (reference sequence).

This sequence joins TRBV5-8 and TRBJ1-5; tentatively, D is TRBD1 (6 bases). Germline loops: CDR1 SGHTS, CDR2 YDEGEE. There are 17 residues in the CDR3. V lost 2 bases, J lost 2 bases, and 17 bases lay in between. In DNA, the CDR3 is TGTGCCAGCAGCTTATCCTCGAGGGGGGGGGGCAATCAGCCCCAGCATTTT. Translating gives CASSLSSRGGGNQPQHF.

Ten or more counts support this clonotype. V and J are TRBV24-1 and TRBJ1-2; no firm D call. V was shortened by 3 bases and J by 7 bases, with 11 bases between the two germline ends. CDR3 length: 13 residues. Per germline, CDR1 KGHDR and CDR2 SFDVKD. CDR3 sequence reads: CATSDEEVTGYTF. CDR3 DNA sequence: TGTGCCACCAGTGATGAAGAAGTAACTGGCTACACCTTC.

This clonotype was recorded a few times. This rearrangement joins TRBV6-2 or TRBV6-3 to TRBJ2-3; 9 nucleotides agree with TRBD2. V lost 5 bases and J lost 3; bases outside the gene matches: 12. The V gene's germline CDR1 is MNHEY and CDR2 SVGEGT. The CDR3 length is 17 residues. For the CDR3, the DNA is TGTGCCAGCAGTCCCGCCGGCGGGAGGGCCGGGACAGATACGCAGTATTTT. Translation gives CASSPAGGRAGTDTQYF.

This clonotype has a handful of counts. This CDR3 is CASSRGGGGQPQHF. CDR3 DNA: TGTGCCAGCAGCCGGGGGGGGGGGGGTCAGCCCCAGCATTTT. This chain joins TRBV28 and TRBJ1-5; the D gene is possibly TRBD1 (5 bases). CDR1 is MDHEN, CDR2 SYDVKM, per germline. Trimming left V 6 bases short and J 6 bases short, with 15 bases between. The CDR3 covers 14 residues.

This clonotype was observed many times. This chain uses TRBV11-3 with TRBJ2-7; TRBD1 matches 7 bases. The CDR3 sequence is 14 residues long. The germline CDR1 and CDR2 sequences are SGHNT and YENEEA. J gave up 2 bases and V 6 bases, and 7 bases lay outside the gene matches. The CDR3 DNA sequence: TGTGCCAGCAGGATTGGACAGGAAACCTACGAGCAGTACTTC. It codes for CASRIGQETYEQYF.

V and J are TRBV25-1 and TRBJ1-3; D unresolved. CDR3 length: 17 amino acids. The V end was cut by 5 bases, the J end by 4 bases, with 21 bases between. The germline V gene has CDR1 MGHDK and CDR2 SYGVNS. This chain's CDR3 is CASSPPMFVAQGNTIYF. CDR3 bases: TGTGCCAGCAGTCCCCCGATGTTTGTGGCGCAGGGAAACACCATATATTTT.

This clonotype was seen a handful of times. The chain joins TRBV30 to TRBJ2-5, with D maybe TRBD1 (5 bases). This CDR3 is 13 amino acids long. The germline V gene encodes CDR1 GTSNPN and CDR2 SVGIG (reference sequence). V lost 0 bases and J 8 bases, leaving 13 bases between the germline ends. In DNA, the CDR3 is TGTGCCTGGAGTGTCGGCAGGGCGGTTACCCAGTACTTC. Translation: CAWSVGRAVTQYF.